This TCR beta chain was observed in a study of molecular identifiers for immune sequencing clone quantification. Study-level points and caveats: Molecules of identical TCR sharing a barcode could underestimate highly expanded clone sizes. The share of molecules held by clones above 20 RNA copies was over 98% in effector cells and under 1% in naive cells.

MiXCR, run by TCRdb on the PCR reads, gives a single entry per CDR3 protein. This table has around 480,000 distinct CDR3 sequences, about 26% appearing once. As concerns this clonotype: The antigen is undetermined.

Sorting was used to obtain naive CD8 T cells (CD8+CD4-CCR7+CD45RA+). The germline V gene encodes CDR1 LGHNA and CDR2 YSLEER. The V gene lost 1 base and the J gene lost 13 bases, with 11 bases spanning the gap. This CDR3 is built from 12 residues. The clonotype comes from a human donor in good health. Some libraries in this study had Jurkat cell RNA spiked in. This chain links TRBV4-3 with TRBJ2-1, with D perhaps TRBD2 (6 bases). Sequenced material: naive CD8+ T cells from blood, with Jurkat cell RNA spiked in. Described subset: FACS-sorted CD8+CD4-CCR7+CD45RA+ naive T cells. CDR3: CASSQGVRDQFF. The CDR3 coding sequence is TGCGCCAGCAGCCAAGGGGTGCGGGACCAGTTCTTC.